This T cell receptor beta chain was profiled in a study of monozygotic twins with inflammatory bowel disease. Study-level results: TCRbeta inverse Simpson diversity was decreased in IBD patients versus healthy co-twins.

This CDR3 is 16 amino acids long. Germline lookup yields CDR1 SSHAT and CDR2 FNYEAQ (reference sequence). Regarding this clonotype: Antigen: not known.

One entry per CDR3 protein, without DNA, is what TCRdb gives after re-calling the 5' RACE reads. Its clone listing holds 200,000 to 250,000 distinct CDR3 sequences. This chain joins TRBV7-7 and TRBJ2-1; the D call of TRBD2 rests on TCRdb alone, since no DNA is present to check it. The receptor's source is a human donor with ulcerative colitis or Crohn's disease, or a healthy co-twin of an affected twin (not recorded which). Material: blood. CDR3 sequence: CASSLGGTAGEDEQFF.